The TCR beta chain under discussion was sequenced for a study of blood T cell repertoires in COVID-19. At the level of the study: The samples span acute and convalescent COVID-19 from the United States, Italy and Spain.

Recovered participants had two consecutive negative NP/OP PCR tests, healthcare professional clearance, or symptom resolution. V lost 2 bases to trimming and J lost 2 bases, with 13 bases between them. Germline assignment: CDR1 MNHEY and CDR2 SMNVEV (reference sequence). CDR3 length: 16 amino acids. Libraries were prepared by immunoSEQ multiplex PCR; TCRdb keeps only in-frame clonotypes and omits some of them. The top ten clones hold roughly 2.5% of a sample with fewer than 350,000 clones, 75% to 90% of them seen once. Sample: PBMCs or T cells enriched from blood (not recorded which). This receptor was taken from a woman between 50 and 59 years old who had recovered from COVID-19. The chain couples TRBV27 to TRBJ1-5, with D perhaps matching TRBD1 (6 bases). The CDR3 DNA is TGTGCCAGCAGTTTAAGGGGGGGCCTTCGCAATCAGCCCCAGCATTTT. This encodes CASSLRGGLRNQPQHF.